The 13 T cell receptor beta chains below come from one sample, sequenced in a study of blood T cell repertoires in COVID-19. Clones were sequenced by immunoSEQ multiplex PCR, and TCRdb holds only the in-frame ones, with some missing. The table lists 200,000 to 250,000 clones, around 80% of them singletons. Sequencing input: peripheral blood. These receptors came from a woman in her 70s with acute or convalescent COVID-19.

The chain couples TRBV30 to TRBJ1-5; no reliable D call. V lost 1 base and J 3 bases, leaving 10 bases between the germline ends. Germline V gene lookup returns CDR1 GTSNPN and CDR2 SVGIG (reference sequence). This CDR3 contains 14 residues. The CDR3 region has the DNA TGTGCCTGGAGTGGGCGGCAGCACAATCAGCCCCAGCATTTT. Protein product: CAWSGRQHNQPQHF.

The chain carries TRBV28 and TRBJ2-7, with TRBD2 identical over 7 bases. This CDR3 contains 12 residues. Per the germline V gene, CDR1 is MDHEN and CDR2 is SYDVKM. Germline trimming cut 4 bases from V and 9 bases from J; bases unmatched to any gene: 6. The CDR3: CASSSPTSRQYF. The CDR3 coding sequence is TGTGCCAGCAGTTCCCCGACTAGCAGGCAGTACTTC.

V and J are TRBV21-1 and TRBJ2-5; the table's D call, TRBD2, was not checked against the DNA. TRBV21-1 is marked as a pseudogene. This CDR3 has 15 residues. The CDR3 coding sequence is TGTGCCAGCAGCAAAGCGACTGCGGGCCAAGAGACCCAGTACTTC. It codes for CASSKATAGQETQYF.

This chain connects TRBV5-1 to TRBJ1-2; D not resolved. Germline loops: CDR1 SGHRS, CDR2 YFSETQ. The V end lost 4 bases, the J end lost 5 bases, and 18 bases lay between the germline ends. The CDR3 totals 15 residues. CDR3 protein: CASSPDSSGRYGYTF. For the CDR3, the DNA is TGCGCCAGCAGCCCCGATAGTTCAGGCCGATATGGCTACACCTTC. Variable domain in full (rest from reference TRBV5-1 and TRBJ1-2): KAGVTQTPRYLIKTRGQQVTLSCSPISGHRSVSWYQQTPGQGLQFLFEYFSETQRNKGNFPGRFSGRQFSNSRSEMNVSTLELGDSALYLCASSPDSSGRYGYTFGSGTRLTVV.

The CDR3 region has the DNA TGTGCCAGTAGCTTCAGGACTAGCGGGAGATACAATGAGCAGTTCTTC. This encodes CASSFRTSGRYNEQFF. J is TRBJ2-1 and V is TRBV19, with 13 nucleotides matching TRBD2. The CDR3 has 16 residues. Germline loops: CDR1 LNHDA, CDR2 SQIVND (reference sequence). The V gene end was trimmed by 6 bases and the J gene end by 4 bases; junction bases not matched to a gene: 6.

The sample holds a few counts of this clone. The rearrangement uses TRBV28 and TRBJ1-2; no firm D call. V was cut by 6 bases and J by 2 bases, with 13 bases left in between. CDR3 length: 14 amino acids. Per germline, CDR1 MDHEN and CDR2 SYDVKM. The CDR3 reads CASSPWGENYGYTF. CDR3 in DNA: TGTGCCAGCAGCCCATGGGGAGAGAACTATGGCTACACCTTC.

This chain connects TRBV7-2 to TRBJ2-1, with D possibly matching TRBD2 (5 bases). CDR3 length equals 14 residues. V was trimmed by 5 bases and J by 8 bases, leaving 16 bases between them. The germline gives CDR1 SGHTA, CDR2 FQGNSA. CDR3 sequence: CASSAPMRADEQFF. The CDR3 DNA reads as TGTGCCAGCAGCGCACCCATGCGAGCGGATGAGCAGTTCTTC.

The gene calls are TRBV5-4 and TRBJ1-1; the D gene is possibly TRBD1 (6 bases). Germline CDR1 and CDR2: SGHNT and YYREEE (reference sequence). The CDR3 totals 15 residues. The ends were cut back, 4 bases at V and 6 bases at J, with 19 bases in the middle. For the CDR3, the DNA is TGTGCCAGCAGCCCCGTTGACAGGCCATTCGCTGAAGCTTTCTTT. Its protein is CASSPVDRPFAEAFF.

The V and J genes are TRBV27 and TRBJ2-6; D possibly corresponds to TRBD1 (5 bases). The CDR3 loop spans 15 amino acids. CDR1 is MNHEY, CDR2 SMNVEV, per germline (reference sequence). The V and J ends lost 7 bases and 0 bases respectively, with 10 bases between them. The CDR3 coding sequence is TGTGCCAGCACCCTTAGGGGCTCTGGGGCCAACGTCCTGACTTTC. This codes for CASTLRGSGANVLTF.

Only one count was recorded for this clone. The chain uses TRBV18 and TRBJ1-1, with 10 bases aligning to TRBD1. Germline-derived CDR1 and CDR2 are KGHSH and LQKENI. The CDR3 runs to 16 residues. V was pared by 3 bases and J by 4 bases, with 8 bases of the junction left unmatched. CDR3 amino acids: CASSPTGGEMSTEAFF. CDR3 nucleotides: TGTGCCAGCTCACCGACAGGGGGCGAGATGAGCACTGAAGCTTTCTTT.

The chain joins TRBV13 to TRBJ1-6; D remains unclear. V was clipped by 5 bases and J by 7 bases, with 18 bases between them. Germline values: CDR1 PRHDT, CDR2 FYEKMQ (reference sequence). CDR3 size: 16 residues. The CDR3 DNA reads as TGTGCCAGCAGCCAGGCTATCCGTGGTATGAATTCACCCCTCCACTTT. Its translation is CASSQAIRGMNSPLHF.

This chain connects TRBV11-3 to TRBJ2-2; possibly TRBD1 for D (6 bases). The CDR3 has 15 amino acids. Trimming stripped 1 base from V and 0 bases from J, with 6 bases between. Germline CDR1 and CDR2: SGHNT and YENEEA. In nucleotides, the CDR3 is TGTGCCAGCAGCTTAGGACAGGCGAACACCGGGGAGCTGTTTTTT. Its translation: CASSLGQANTGELFF. The full variable domain, rest sourced from reference TRBV11-3 and TRBJ2-2, is EAGVVQSPRYKIIEKKQPVAFWCNPISGHNTLYWYLQNLGQGPELLIRYENEEAVDDSQLPKDRFSAERLKGVDSTLKIQPAELGDSAVYLCASSLGQANTGELFFGEGSRLTVL.

The CDR3 reads CASSITGNQPQHF. CDR3 DNA: TGTGCCAGTAGTATCACAGGGAATCAGCCCCAGCATTTT. This sequence joins TRBV19 and TRBJ1-5, with D maybe TRBD1 (6 bases). V lost 3 bases and J lost 4, with 7 bases in between. Germline-derived CDR1 and CDR2 are LNHDA and SQIVND (reference sequence). There are 13 residues in the CDR3.